Here is one T cell receptor beta chain with its context. Trimming shortened V by 4 bases and J by 9 bases, and 16 bases separated the two germline ends. Germline V gives CDR1 LNHDA, CDR2 SQIVND (reference sequence). The CDR3 sequence is 14 residues long. The authors' processing: Amplification with reference gene primers provided the estimates of nucleated cell counts. Repertoires were generated with immunoSEQ multiplex PCR, while TCRdb's copy carries only in-frame clones and drops some. V, J and clone size were drawn from that table, and D and trimming were deduced from the DNA. The sample includes 80,000 or so clones, 86% of them seen just once. The sample is drawn from a study of blood T cell repertoires in COVID-19. Across the study: Collection of acute and convalescent COVID-19 samples took place in the United States, Italy and Spain. PBMCs, B-cell-depleted T cells, or T cells were the source of the cDNA or gDNA that made up the material.

The specimen sequenced was peripheral blood. The rearrangement uses TRBV19 and TRBJ2-1, with D perhaps TRBD2 (6 bases). This TCR was recovered from a woman aged 60-75 years with acute or convalescent COVID-19. CDR3: CASSRGGSRVEQFF. The DNA for the CDR3 is TGTGCCAGTAGTAGAGGAGGGAGTAGAGTTGAGCAGTTCTTC.